Shown below are 23 T cell receptor beta chains from a single sample sequenced in a study of blood T cell repertoires in COVID-19 (dated by TCRdb to between 2020 and 2021). The library was built by means of the immunoSEQ multiplex PCR assay. What TCRdb holds here is the immuneACCESS table cut down to in-frame rearrangements. Part of the clones is not present; checked against another copy, under half of the missing clones reflect an unresolved V gene, and the others are unexplained. The sample contains around 200,000 clones, more than 70% of them found a single time. The top ten constitute 2.9% of the sample. The sequencing input was peripheral blood. Receptor source: a man over 45 with active or convalescent COVID-19.

V usage is TRBV5-4 and J usage is TRBJ1-2; D unresolved. Germline loops: CDR1 SGHNT, CDR2 YYREEE (reference sequence). With 0 bases removed from V and 12 bases from J, the gap between germline ends came to 24 bases. This CDR3 spans 16 amino acids. As DNA, the CDR3 is TGTGCCAGCAGCTTGGCGCGGACTGAGCCTATAGGGCGTAACACCTTC. Translation: CASSLARTEPIGRNTF.

The chain joins TRBV2 to TRBJ2-1; the D gene is possibly TRBD2 (5 bases). The CDR3 runs 15 residues. Trimming removed 6 bases from V and 0 bases from J, with 12 bases in between. CDR1 and CDR2 from the germline V gene are SNHLY and FYNNEI. The CDR3 loop is CASSLEGISYNEQFF. The DNA for the CDR3 is TGTGCCAGCAGCCTTGAGGGTATCTCCTACAATGAGCAGTTCTTC. Full variable domain (rest looked up from reference TRBV2 and TRBJ2-1): EPEVTQTPSHQVTQMGQEVILRCVPISNHLYFYWYRQILGQKVEFLVSFYNNEISEKSEIFDDQFSVERPDGSNFTLKIRSTKLEDSAMYFCASSLEGISYNEQFFGPGTRLTVL.

This rearrangement joins TRBV7-9 to TRBJ2-7, with 11 bases fitting TRBD1. Germline lookup yields CDR1 SEHNR and CDR2 FQNEAQ (reference sequence). The CDR3 totals 14 residues. With V trimmed by 5 bases and J by 4 bases, 4 bases remained unmatched. The CDR3 loop is CASSAGTGGYEQYF. The CDR3 DNA sequence: TGTGCCAGCAGCGCCGGGACAGGGGGATACGAGCAGTACTTC.

The CDR3 DNA reads as TGTGCCAGCAGCCACGACCAAAGGGGGCGTGGGGCTTACAATGAGCAGTTCTTC. Translated: CASSHDQRGRGAYNEQFF. This sequence joins TRBV6-2 or TRBV6-3 and TRBJ2-1, with TRBD1 matching 7 bases. V dropped 6 bases and J dropped 4; count of bases not matched to a gene: 18. Germline CDR1 reads MNHEY; CDR2 reads SVGEGT. The CDR3 loop spans 18 amino acids.

Concerning this clone: The junction differs from germline at one of its ends, possibly a read error. The chain couples TRBV19 to TRBJ1-3; D remains unclear. Looked up from germline, CDR1 is LNHDA and CDR2 is SQIVND (reference sequence). The CDR3 runs to 13 residues. CDR3 DNA sequence: TGCGCCGCGGGTTGGACCTCTGGAAACACCATATATTTT. This sequence encodes CAAGWTSGNTIYF. Complete variable domain (other parts from reference TRBV19 and TRBJ1-3): DGGITQSPKYLFRKEGQNVTLSCEQNLNHDAMYWYRQDPGQGLRLIYYSQIVNDFQKGDIAEGYSVSREKKESFPLTVTSAQKNPTAFYLCAAGWTSGNTIYFGEGSWLTVV.

For the CDR3, the DNA is TGTGCCAGCAGCTTAGACAGGATGAACACTGAAGCTTTCTTT. This translates into CASSLDRMNTEAFF. The chain carries TRBV5-4 and TRBJ1-1, with D perhaps matching TRBD1 (6 bases). V lost 2 bases and J lost 0, with 8 bases in between. CDR1 and CDR2 (germline): SGHNT, YYREEE (reference sequence). The CDR3 is 14 residues long.

The chain uses TRBV20-1 and TRBJ1-1; no clear D. Germline V gene lookup returns CDR1 DFQATT and CDR2 SNEGSKA (reference sequence). With 5 bases removed from V and 6 bases from J, the gap between germline ends came to 10 bases. This CDR3 region has 11 residues. For the CDR3, the DNA is TGCAGTGCTGGGCCGCTGGCTGAAGCTTTCTTT. Translation: CSAGPLAEAFF.

The gene calls are TRBV4-1 and TRBJ2-7, with TRBD1 matching over 7 bases. The CDR3 consists of 18 residues. The junction had 16 bases not matched to a gene; V was cut back by 1 base and J by 4 bases. Germline loops: CDR1 MGHRA, CDR2 YSYEKL. The CDR3 DNA reads TGCGCCAGCAGCCAAGTAGTTTCTAAGGGACCAGGGGGTTACGAGCAGTACTTC. Encoded protein: CASSQVVSKGPGGYEQYF.

The chain uses TRBV24-1 and TRBJ2-5, with D tentatively TRBD1 (5 bases). The CDR3 runs 15 residues. Trimming stripped 3 bases from V and 1 base from J, with 11 bases between. CDR1 is KGHDR, CDR2 SFDVKD, per germline. CDR3 loop: CATSDTGAAQETQYF. The CDR3, as DNA: TGTGCCACCAGTGATACTGGGGCAGCCCAAGAGACCCAGTACTTC.

Here the CDR3 reads CASSPEGKNIQYF. For the CDR3, the DNA is TGTGCCAGCAGCCCAGAGGGCAAAAACATTCAGTACTTC. This rearrangement joins TRBV9 to TRBJ2-4; a possible D gene is TRBD2 (5 bases). CDR3 length: 13 amino acids. Germline CDR1 reads SGDLS; CDR2 reads YYNGEE. Trimming pared 4 bases from V and 3 bases from J, leaving 8 bases between.

The chain is built from TRBV5-8 and TRBJ2-1; TRBD2 matches 11 bases. V was pared by 3 bases and J by 10 bases, with 9 bases of the junction left unmatched. Germline assignment: CDR1 SGHTS and CDR2 YDEGEE. This CDR3 has 15 residues. The CDR3 DNA reads as TGTGCCAGCAGCTCCGGGACTAGCGGCAGCAGGGAGCAGTTCTTC. Protein: CASSSGTSGSREQFF.

The rearrangement joins TRBV7-9 to TRBJ2-6; D possibly corresponds to TRBD2 (6 bases). CDR1 and CDR2 from the germline V gene are SEHNR and FQNEAQ (reference sequence). Trimming pared 5 bases from V and 0 bases from J, leaving 17 bases between. The CDR3 is made up of 18 amino acids. The CDR3 loop is CASSKSSLGGSGANVLTF. DNA for the CDR3: TGTGCCAGCAGCAAATCGTCCTTGGGGGGCTCTGGGGCCAACGTCCTGACTTTC.

V is TRBV7-8 and J is TRBJ2-3; a weak D match, TRBD1 (6 bases). The germline V gene encodes CDR1 SGHVS and CDR2 FQNEAQ. The CDR3 runs to 14 residues. The ends were cut back, 5 bases at V and 0 bases at J, with 9 bases in the middle. The CDR3, as DNA: TGTGCCAGCAGCGCAGGACAGAGCACAGATACGCAGTATTTT. Encoded protein: CASSAGQSTDTQYF. Full variable domain (missing parts from reference TRBV7-8 and TRBJ2-3): GAGVSQSPRYKVAKRGQDVALRCDPISGHVSLFWYQQALGQGPEFLTYFQNEAQLDKSGLPSDRFFAERPEGSVSTLKIQRTQQEDSAVYLCASSAGQSTDTQYFGPGTRLTVL.

Only one count was recorded for this clone. The rearrangement joins TRBV3-1 (or the pseudogene TRBV3-2) to TRBJ1-2; no clear D. Germline V gives CDR1 LGHDT, CDR2 YNNKEL (reference sequence). The V gene lost 4 bases and the J gene lost 7 bases, with 16 bases spanning the gap. This CDR3 is built from 14 residues. The CDR3 DNA follows: TGTGCCAGCAGCCTGGGCGGGGTCGAGGGTGGCTACACCTTC. Residues: CASSLGGVEGGYTF.

The chain uses TRBV20-1 and TRBJ1-1, with TRBD1 as a possible D gene (5 bases). The germline V and J ends were trimmed by 3 bases and 1 base, with 9 bases remaining between them. Germline values: CDR1 DFQATT, CDR2 SNEGSKA (reference sequence). This CDR3 region has 13 residues. The CDR3 is CSASAGGNTEAFF. CDR3 bases: TGCAGTGCTAGTGCCGGGGGGAACACTGAAGCTTTCTTT.

The genes are TRBV5-5 and TRBJ2-5, with D possibly being TRBD2 (5 bases). There are 18 residues in the CDR3. Germline loops: CDR1 SGHKS, CDR2 YYEKEE (reference sequence). Trimming left V 0 bases short and J 1 base short, with 19 bases between. CDR3 sequence: CASSLGPRALPSQETQYF. The CDR3 DNA reads as TGTGCCAGCAGCTTGGGGCCGCGGGCCCTCCCCTCCCAAGAGACCCAGTACTTC.

This clone is medium-sized (0.01 to 0.1%) in the sample. The chain recombines TRBV2 with TRBJ2-7, with a weak D call TRBD2 (6 bases). Trimming left V 6 bases short and J 0 bases short, with 15 bases between. Germline-derived CDR1 and CDR2 are SNHLY and FYNNEI. CDR3 length equals 15 residues. CDR3 residues: CASRALAPSSYEQYF. For the CDR3, the DNA is TGTGCCAGCAGAGCCCTAGCGCCGAGCTCCTACGAGCAGTACTTC.

This chain joins TRBV7-2 and TRBJ2-1; D possibly corresponds to TRBD2 (8 bases). Germline CDR1 reads SGHTA; CDR2 reads FQGNSA. The CDR3 runs 15 residues. With 1 base removed from V and 9 bases from J, the gap between germline ends came to 16 bases. The CDR3 nucleotides are TGTGCCAGCAGCTTAGGCCAACAGGGGACTAGTGAGCAGTTCTTC. Translated: CASSLGQQGTSEQFF.

The chain links TRBV7-2 to TRBJ2-1; D is perhaps TRBD1 (5 bases). Germline V gives CDR1 SGHTA, CDR2 FQGNSA. V lost 5 bases and J lost 7, with 18 bases in between. The CDR3 is 15 amino acids. The CDR3 DNA sequence: TGTGCCAGCAGCCTCCGAAGGGGTTTGTGGAATGAGCAGTTCTTC. This sequence encodes CASSLRRGLWNEQFF.

The rearrangement joins TRBV5-1 to TRBJ1-1; 11 bases are a match to TRBD1. V gave up 3 bases and J gave up 10 bases; unmatched junction bases: 11. The germline V gene encodes CDR1 SGHRS and CDR2 YFSETQ. The CDR3 has 15 amino acids. The CDR3: CASSSNIGQGARAFF. The DNA for the CDR3 is TGCGCCAGCAGCTCAAATATTGGACAGGGGGCTAGAGCTTTCTTT.

Written as DNA, the CDR3 is TGTGCCAGCAGCTTCGGACAGGGGGGAAATGAGCAGTTCTTC. Translated: CASSFGQGGNEQFF. The chain joins TRBV5-4 to TRBJ2-1, with 10 bases identical to TRBD1. This CDR3 contains 14 residues. J lost 7 bases, V lost 2 bases, and 3 bases had no gene match. Per the germline V gene, CDR1 is SGHNT and CDR2 is YYREEE (reference sequence).

The rearrangement joins TRBV3-1 (or the pseudogene TRBV3-2) to TRBJ2-3; 8 bases are shared with TRBD2. Trimming took 8 bases from V and 6 from J; bases not matched to a gene: 7. The germline CDR1 and CDR2 sequences are LGHDT and YNNKEL (reference sequence). This CDR3 spans 13 amino acids. Here the CDR3 DNA reads TGTGCCAGCCGACGGGGGGGCCGGGATACGCAGTATTTT. Encoded protein: CASRRGGRDTQYF.

This clone was recorded only once. The chain recombines TRBV7-2 with TRBJ1-1; D is perhaps TRBD1 (5 bases). Looked up from germline, CDR1 is SGHTA and CDR2 is FQGNSA. V shed 4 bases and J shed 0 bases, with 15 bases lying between them. This CDR3 contains 16 residues. CDR3 nucleotides: TGTGCCAGCAGCTCAAATGGGGCATCCTTGAACACTGAAGCTTTCTTT. Encoded protein: CASSSNGASLNTEAFF.